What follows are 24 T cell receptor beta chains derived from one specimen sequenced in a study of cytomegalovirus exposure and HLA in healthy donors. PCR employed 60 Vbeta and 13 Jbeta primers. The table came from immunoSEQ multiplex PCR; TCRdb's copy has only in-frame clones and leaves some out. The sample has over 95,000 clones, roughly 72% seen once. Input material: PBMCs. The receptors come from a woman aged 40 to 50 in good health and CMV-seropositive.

CDR3 DNA sequence: TGTGCCAGCAGGTTTACAGGGGGCGGAGAAAAACTGTTTTTT. The encoded protein is CASRFTGGGEKLFF. The chain uses TRBV5-5 and TRBJ1-4; 9 bases match TRBD1. The CDR3 runs to 14 residues. CDR1 is SGHKS and CDR2 is YYEKEE in the germline V gene (reference sequence). The trim removed 5 bases at V and 8 bases at J, leaving 7 bases unmatched.

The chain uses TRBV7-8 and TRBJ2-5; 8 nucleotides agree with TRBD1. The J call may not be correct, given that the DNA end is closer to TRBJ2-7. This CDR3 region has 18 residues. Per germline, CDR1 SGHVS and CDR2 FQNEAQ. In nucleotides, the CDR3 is TGTGCCAGCAGCTTAGTAGCAACGCCGGGACAGGCGATTTACGAGCAGTACTTC. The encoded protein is CASSLVATPGQAIYEQYF.

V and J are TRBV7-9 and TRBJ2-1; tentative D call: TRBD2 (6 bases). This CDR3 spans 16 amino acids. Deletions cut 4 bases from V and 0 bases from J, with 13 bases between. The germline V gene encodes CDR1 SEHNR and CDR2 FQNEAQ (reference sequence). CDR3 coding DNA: TGTGCCAGCAGCTCTCGCCGGGGGATCTCCTACAATGAGCAGTTCTTC. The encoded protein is CASSSRRGISYNEQFF.

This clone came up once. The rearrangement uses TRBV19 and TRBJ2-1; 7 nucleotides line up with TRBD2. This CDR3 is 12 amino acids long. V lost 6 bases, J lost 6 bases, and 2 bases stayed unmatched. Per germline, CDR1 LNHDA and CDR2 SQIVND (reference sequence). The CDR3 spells CASSGRINEQFF. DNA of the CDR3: TGTGCCAGTAGCGGGAGGATCAATGAGCAGTTCTTC.

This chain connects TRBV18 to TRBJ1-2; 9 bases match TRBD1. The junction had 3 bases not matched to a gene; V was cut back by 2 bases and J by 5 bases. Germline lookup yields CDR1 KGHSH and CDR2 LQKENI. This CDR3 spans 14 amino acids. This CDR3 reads CASSPTGQGYGYTF. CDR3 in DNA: TGTGCCAGCTCACCAACGGGACAGGGTTATGGCTACACCTTC. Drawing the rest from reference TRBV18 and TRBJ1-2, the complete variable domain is NAGVMQNPRHLVRRRGQEARLRCSPMKGHSHVYWYRQLPEEGLKFMVYLQKENIIDESGMPKERFSAEFPKEGPSILRIQQVVRGDSAAYFCASSPTGQGYGYTFGSGTRLTVV.

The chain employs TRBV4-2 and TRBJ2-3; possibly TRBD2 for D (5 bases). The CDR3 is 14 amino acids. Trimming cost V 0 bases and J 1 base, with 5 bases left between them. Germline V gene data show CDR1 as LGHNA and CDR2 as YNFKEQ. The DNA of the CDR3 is TGTGCCAGCAGCCAAGAAGCGGGCACAGATACGCAGTATTTT. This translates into CASSQEAGTDTQYF.

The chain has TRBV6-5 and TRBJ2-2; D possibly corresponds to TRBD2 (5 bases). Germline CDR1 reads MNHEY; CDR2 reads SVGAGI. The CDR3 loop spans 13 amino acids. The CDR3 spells CGRHHEGTGELFF. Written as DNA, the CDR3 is TGTGGCCGCCATCACGAGGGCACCGGGGAGCTGTTTTTT.

The CDR3 loop is CASSPGSGGGYEQYF. The CDR3, as DNA: TGTGCCAGTAGCCCCGGGAGTGGCGGAGGGTACGAGCAGTACTTC. The chain recombines TRBV19 with TRBJ2-7, with D possibly TRBD2 on 6 matching bases. CDR1 is LNHDA and CDR2 is SQIVND in the germline V gene (reference sequence). The V end lost 6 bases, the J end lost 4 bases, and 19 bases lay between the germline ends. The CDR3 consists of 15 residues.

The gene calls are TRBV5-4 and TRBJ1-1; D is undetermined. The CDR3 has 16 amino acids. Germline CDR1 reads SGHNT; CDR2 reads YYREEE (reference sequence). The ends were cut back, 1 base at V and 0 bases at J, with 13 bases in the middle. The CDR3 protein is CASSLSGGRMNTEAFF. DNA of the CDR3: TGTGCCAGCAGCTTGTCGGGAGGGCGTATGAACACTGAAGCTTTCTTT.

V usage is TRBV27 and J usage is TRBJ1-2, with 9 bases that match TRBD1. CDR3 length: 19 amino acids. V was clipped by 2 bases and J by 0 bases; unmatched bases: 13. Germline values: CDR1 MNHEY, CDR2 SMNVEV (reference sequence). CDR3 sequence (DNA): TGTGCCAGCAGTTTAAAGCGTCCCGGGACAGGGTTCACTAACTATGGCTACACCTTC. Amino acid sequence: CASSLKRPGTGFTNYGYTF.

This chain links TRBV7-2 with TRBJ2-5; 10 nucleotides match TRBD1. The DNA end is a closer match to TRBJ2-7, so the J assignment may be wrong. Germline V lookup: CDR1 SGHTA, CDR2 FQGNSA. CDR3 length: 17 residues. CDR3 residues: CASSLGTGVARNHEQYF. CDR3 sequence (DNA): TGTGCCAGCAGCTTGGGGACAGGGGTCGCCCGGAACCACGAGCAGTACTTC.

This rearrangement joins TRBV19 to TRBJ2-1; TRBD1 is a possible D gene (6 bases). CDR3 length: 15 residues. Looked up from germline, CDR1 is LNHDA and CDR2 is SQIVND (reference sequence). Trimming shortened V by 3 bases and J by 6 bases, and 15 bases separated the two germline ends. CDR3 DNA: TGTGCCAGTAGTATTCGTGGGGGCGCGGGCAATGAGCAGTTCTTC. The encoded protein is CASSIRGGAGNEQFF. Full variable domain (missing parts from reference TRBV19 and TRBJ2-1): DGGITQSPKYLFRKEGQNVTLSCEQNLNHDAMYWYRQDPGQGLRLIYYSQIVNDFQKGDIAEGYSVSREKKESFPLTVTSAQKNPTAFYLCASSIRGGAGNEQFFGPGTRLTVL.

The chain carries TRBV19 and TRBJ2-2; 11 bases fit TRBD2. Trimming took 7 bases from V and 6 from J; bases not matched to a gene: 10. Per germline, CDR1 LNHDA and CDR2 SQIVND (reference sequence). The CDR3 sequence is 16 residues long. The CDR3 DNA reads TGTGCCAGTACGTCTCGAACTAGCGGGAGATCCGGGGAGCTGTTTTTT. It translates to CASTSRTSGRSGELFF.

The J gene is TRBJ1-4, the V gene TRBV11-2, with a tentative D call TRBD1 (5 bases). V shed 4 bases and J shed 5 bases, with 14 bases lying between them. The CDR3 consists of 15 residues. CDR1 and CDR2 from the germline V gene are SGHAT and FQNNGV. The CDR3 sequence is CASSSPLRGNEKLFF. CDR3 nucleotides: TGTGCCAGCAGCTCACCGCTTAGGGGAAATGAAAAACTGTTTTTT.

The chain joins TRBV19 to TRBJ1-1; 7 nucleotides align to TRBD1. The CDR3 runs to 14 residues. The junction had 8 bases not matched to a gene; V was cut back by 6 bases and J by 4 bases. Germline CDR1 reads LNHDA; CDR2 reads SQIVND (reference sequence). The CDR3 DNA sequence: TGTGCCAGTAGACGCACGACAGGGTTCACTGAAGCTTTCTTT. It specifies CASRRTTGFTEAFF.

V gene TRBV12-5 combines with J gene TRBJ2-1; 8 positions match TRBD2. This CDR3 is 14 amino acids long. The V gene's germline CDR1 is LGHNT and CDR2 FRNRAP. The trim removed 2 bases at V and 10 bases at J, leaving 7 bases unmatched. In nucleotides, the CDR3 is TGTGCTAGTGGTTTGTCACCGGGGGGGCAGGAGCAGTTCTTC. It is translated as CASGLSPGGQEQFF.

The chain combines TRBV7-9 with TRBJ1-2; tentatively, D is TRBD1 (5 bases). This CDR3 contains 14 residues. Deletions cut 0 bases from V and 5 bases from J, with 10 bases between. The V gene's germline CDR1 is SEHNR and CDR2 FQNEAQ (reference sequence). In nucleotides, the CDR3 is TGTGCCAGCAGCTTAGCAGGGGTAGGGTATGGCTACACCTTC. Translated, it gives CASSLAGVGYGYTF.

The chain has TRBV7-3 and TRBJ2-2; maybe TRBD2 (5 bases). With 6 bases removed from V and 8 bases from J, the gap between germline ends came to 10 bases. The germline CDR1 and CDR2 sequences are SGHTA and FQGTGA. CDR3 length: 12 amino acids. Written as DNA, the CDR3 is TGTGCCAGCAGGGATACTAGTGGGGAGCTGTTTTTT. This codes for CASRDTSGELFF.

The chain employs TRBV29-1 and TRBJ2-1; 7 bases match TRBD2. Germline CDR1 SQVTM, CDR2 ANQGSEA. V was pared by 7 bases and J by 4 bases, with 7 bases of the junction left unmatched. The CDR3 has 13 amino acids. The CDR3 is CSAWDGRYNEQFF. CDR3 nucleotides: TGCAGCGCCTGGGACGGGAGGTACAATGAGCAGTTCTTC.

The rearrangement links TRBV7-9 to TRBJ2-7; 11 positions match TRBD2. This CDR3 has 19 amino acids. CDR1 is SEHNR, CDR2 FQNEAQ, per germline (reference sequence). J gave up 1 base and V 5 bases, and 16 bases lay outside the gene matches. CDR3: CASSPPGTAGLAVSYEQYF. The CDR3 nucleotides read TGTGCCAGCAGCCCCCCGGGGACGGCGGGACTAGCGGTGTCCTACGAGCAGTACTTC.

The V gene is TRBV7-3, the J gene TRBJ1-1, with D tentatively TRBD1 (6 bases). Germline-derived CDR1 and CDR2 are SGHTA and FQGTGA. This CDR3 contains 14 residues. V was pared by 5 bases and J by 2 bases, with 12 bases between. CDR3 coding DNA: TGTGCCAGCAGCCCCGGACAGATTAACACTGAAGCTTTCTTT. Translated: CASSPGQINTEAFF. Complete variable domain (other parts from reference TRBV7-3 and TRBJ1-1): GAGVSQTPSNKVTEKGKYVELRCDPISGHTALYWYRQSLGQGPEFLIYFQGTGAADDSGLPNDRFFAVRPEGSVSTLKIQRTERGDSAVYLCASSPGQINTEAFFGQGTRLTVV.

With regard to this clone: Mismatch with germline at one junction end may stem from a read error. This chain's CDR3 is CASSQPSLRGENAEAFF. For the CDR3, the DNA is TGCGCCAGCAGCCAACCTTCTCTCAGGGGAGAGAACGCTGAAGCTTTCTTT. The rearrangement links TRBV4-3 to TRBJ1-1; D is perhaps TRBD1 (6 bases). This CDR3 contains 17 residues. Germline CDR1 is LGHNA and CDR2 is YSLEER.

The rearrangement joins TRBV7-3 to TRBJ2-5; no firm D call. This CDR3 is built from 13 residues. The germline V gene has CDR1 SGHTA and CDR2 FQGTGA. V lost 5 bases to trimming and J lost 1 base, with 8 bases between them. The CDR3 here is CASSLGSQETQYF. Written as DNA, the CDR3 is TGTGCCAGCAGCCTCGGGTCCCAAGAGACCCAGTACTTC.

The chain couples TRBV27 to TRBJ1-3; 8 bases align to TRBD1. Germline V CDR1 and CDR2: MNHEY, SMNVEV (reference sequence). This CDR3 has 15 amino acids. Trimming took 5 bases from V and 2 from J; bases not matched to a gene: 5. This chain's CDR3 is CASSQDRVAGNTIYF. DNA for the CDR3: TGTGCCAGCAGTCAGGACAGGGTGGCTGGAAACACCATATATTTT.